This TCR beta chain was sequenced for a study of T cell changes during pregnancy in multiple sclerosis. Here immunoSEQ multiplex PCR was the method, and the copy in TCRdb shows in-frame clones only, minus some. The table records approximately 70,000 clones, roughly 92% of them present only once. The V gene's germline CDR1 is MNHEY and CDR2 SMNVEV (reference sequence). The CDR3 spans 15 residues. Trimming took off 0 bases at V and 4 bases at J, with 12 bases between the two ends. This chain connects TRBV27 to TRBJ1-1, with D perhaps TRBD1 (6 bases). The starting material was peripheral blood, obtained in the second trimester of pregnancy. The TCR sequence derives from a female donor with multiple sclerosis, enrolled in a pregnancy study. The CDR3 protein is CASSLSLRGSTEAFF. The DNA of the CDR3 is TGTGCCAGCAGTTTATCGCTCAGGGGAAGCACTGAAGCTTTCTTT.